Sequencing of this TCR beta chain was carried out in a study of T cell responses to AZD1222 COVID-19 vaccine. Study-wide findings and caveats: Spike-specific TCR depth and breadth grew after two AZD1222 doses.

Note on this clone: Its antigen is as yet unknown.

Assay used: immunoSEQ multiplex PCR; TCRdb lists only in-frame clones, some missing. Of approximately 270,000 clones listed, roughly 93% were seen once; the top ten hold roughly 0.51%. This CDR3 has 13 residues. V was clipped by 4 bases and J by 5 bases, with 9 bases between them. The source material was peripheral blood, sampled 28 days after the second AZD1222 dose. The gene calls are TRBV12-3 or TRBV12-4 and TRBJ1-5; D is unresolved. The receptor's source is an adult who received the AZD1222 COVID-19 vaccine. CDR3 sequence: CASSSGRYQPQHF. In DNA form, the CDR3 reads TGTGCCAGCAGTTCGGGCCGCTATCAGCCCCAGCATTTT.